This entry describes one T cell receptor (beta chain). The sample holds one count of this clone. Its cognate antigen has yet to be identified. Base qualities were left out, and no much larger clone turns up one base away. The sample originates from a study of lymphopenia after photon versus proton radiotherapy (dated by TCRdb to the late 2010s). For the wider study: The immunological effects of photon versus proton radiation therapy were compared in patients with gastrointestinal tumors who developed high-grade lymphopenia. The 15 to 25 patients in the cohort had gastrointestinal tumors, were treated with either photon or proton therapy, and subsequently developed lymphopenia. The goal of the study was to describe how the two radiation modalities differ in their effects on the immune system.

Overall study results and their limits: After the lymphocyte count nadir, repertoires from photon-treated patients showed oligoclonal expansion, particularly of CD8+ Temra cells, and this expansion drove the decline in diversity. During treatment, patients who received photon therapy lost naive T cells and TCR diversity and gained effector/memory populations, whereas patients who received proton therapy remained relatively stable. Among patients across the cohort who died, overall survival time showed an inverse correlation with a larger post-nadir drop in TCR diversity. The survival association was examined only in patients who died, and the authors described better survival with proton therapy as a possibility, not as a demonstrated result.

Libraries came from the immunoSEQ multiplex PCR assay. T cell repertoires were profiled with deep sequencing of rearranged TCR beta loci together with multiparametric flow cytometry. In TCRdb, the immuneACCESS table is reduced to in-frame sequences with V and J assigned. These tables do not hold every clone; where another copy was compared, an unresolved V gene accounts for under half, and the others remain unexplained. Present in this sample are roughly 64,000 clones, approximately 86% of which were seen just once. The ten biggest clones cover around 13% of the sample. Per the germline V gene, SQVTM is the CDR1 and ANQGSEA is the CDR2. The V end gives up 4 bases and the J end 5 bases, leaving 15 bases in the junction not matched to a gene. Measured from the cysteine to the phenylalanine, the CDR3 is 16 residues long. Only the CDR3 part of the read is kept: 48 bases, read in frame from the first base.

This chain is built from TRBV29-1 and TRBJ1-2, and 8 junction bases match TRBD1. This clonotype was sampled from a man older than 75 with esophageal cancer. The sample in question was peripheral blood, obtained from a patient treated with proton-based radiotherapy. CDR3 protein: CSVVGQRAGGAYGYTF. The base sequence is TGCAGCGTTGTAGGTCAGAGGGCAGGGGGCGCTTATGGCTACACCTTC.